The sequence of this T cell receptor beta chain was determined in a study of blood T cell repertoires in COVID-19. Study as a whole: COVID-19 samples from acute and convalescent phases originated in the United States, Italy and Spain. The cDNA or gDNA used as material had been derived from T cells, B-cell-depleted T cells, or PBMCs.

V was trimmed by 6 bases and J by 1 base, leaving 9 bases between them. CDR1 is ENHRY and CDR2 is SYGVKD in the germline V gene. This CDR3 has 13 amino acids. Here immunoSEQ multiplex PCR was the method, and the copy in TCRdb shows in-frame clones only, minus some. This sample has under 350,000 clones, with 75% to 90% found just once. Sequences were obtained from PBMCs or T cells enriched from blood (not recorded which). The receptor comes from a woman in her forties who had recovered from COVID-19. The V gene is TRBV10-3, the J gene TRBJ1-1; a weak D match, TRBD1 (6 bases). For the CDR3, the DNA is TGTGCCATCAGGGACAGTTCGAACACTGAAGCTTTCTTT. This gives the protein CAIRDSSNTEAFF.